These T cell receptor beta chains were read from a single sample in a study of T cells after yellow fever vaccination. Using its own MiXCR run on the 5' RACE reads, TCRdb lists one record per CDR3 protein. The data show almost 600,000 distinct CDR3 sequences, approximately 12% seen once. Sequenced material: PBMCs, taken on the day of the yellow fever booster vaccination. These receptor sequences come from a man aged 25-45 years who received the YFV17D yellow fever vaccine. CDR3s include the opening cysteine and the closing phenylalanine or tryptophan. D genes are given only for firm matches. Where a row states a size, it is once, few, many or the class of an expanded clone; other rows omit it.

TRBJ2-7,TRBV20-1,-,TRBD1,TGCAGTGCGATCAAACAGGGGGGCGAGCAGTACTTC,CSAIKQGGEQYF
TRBJ1-1,TRBV21-1,few,-,TGTGCCAGCAGCAAAGGTCAGCCTAAGGGAGCTTTCTTT,CASSKGQPKGAFF
TRBJ1-4,TRBV7-9,few,-,TGTGCCAGCAGCACGACTCAGGGGAATGAAAAACTGTTTTTT,CASSTTQGNEKLFF
TRBJ2-7,TRBV5-4,-,-,TGTGCCAGCAGCTTAGGAGGGGGGGAATACGAGCAGTACTTC,CASSLGGGEYEQYF
TRBJ2-5,TRBV20-1,few,-,TGCAGTGCTAGGACTACCTCGGGGACCCAGTACTTC,CSARTTSGTQYF
TRBJ1-2,TRBV7-9,few,-,TGTGCCAGCAGCGAGTTACAGGGCTATGGCTACACCTTC,CASSELQGYGYTF
TRBJ2-1,TRBV18,-,TRBD1,TGTGCCAGCTCATTAACCGGGACAGGGGCCTACAATGAGCAGTTCTTC,CASSLTGTGAYNEQFF
TRBJ2-2,TRBV11-3,few,-,TGTGCCAGCAGCTTATCCAGGGCGGGCGGGGAGCTGTTTTTT,CASSLSRAGGELFF
TRBJ1-3,TRBV5-1,-,TRBD1,TGCGCCAGCAGCTCTGTCAGGGGGAACACCATATATTTT,CASSSVRGNTIYF
TRBJ2-1,TRBV20-1,-,-,TGCAGTGCCCAATTCGACAATGAGCAGTTCTTC,CSAQFDNEQFF
TRBJ2-5,TRBV6-5,-,-,TGTGCCAGCAGTTACTCATTGTATTCGCGAGGCGGGCTAGAGACCCAGTACTTC,CASSYSLYSRGGLETQYF
TRBJ1-1,TRBV5-1,-,TRBD1,TGCGCCAGCAGCTTGGTCGGACAGGGCACTGAAGCTTTCTTT,CASSLVGQGTEAFF
TRBJ2-2,TRBV12-3/TRBV12-4,-,-,TGTGCCAGCAGTTTAGAGGGAAGTGCCGGGGAGCTGTTTTTT,CASSLEGSAGELFF
TRBJ2-7,TRBV5-1,-,-,TGCGCCAGCAAACGGCGGACGGGAAGCTCCTACGAGCAGTACTTC,CASKRRTGSSYEQYF
TRBJ2-3,TRBV27,-,-,TGTGCCAGCAGTTTTCCGGGAGCGGCAGATACGCAGTATTTT,CASSFPGAADTQYF
TRBJ2-7,TRBV28,-,TRBD2,TGTGCCAGCAGCACCGAACACGGGGTTAGCGGGCCCTCCTACGAGCAGTACTTC,CASSTEHGVSGPSYEQYF
TRBJ2-1,TRBV29-1,-,TRBD1,TGCAGCGTTGATAGACAGGGAAACTACAATGAGCAGTTCTTC,CSVDRQGNYNEQFF
TRBJ1-4,TRBV29-1,many,-,TGCAGCGTTGCGGGGGGAGGGGGAGAAAAACTGTTTTTT,CSVAGGGGEKLFF
TRBJ2-5,TRBV7-2,few,-,TGTGCCAGCAGCTCACTGAACCAAGAGACCCAGTACTTC,CASSSLNQETQYF
TRBJ1-5,TRBV11-2,few,-,TGTGCCAGCAGCGCACAGGCTTATAGCAATCAGCCCCAGCATTTT,CASSAQAYSNQPQHF
TRBJ1-6,TRBV5-1,many,TRBD1,TGCGCCAGCAGCTTTGGGACAGAGAATTCACCCCTCCACTTT,CASSFGTENSPLHF